The 26 T cell receptor beta chains below come from one sample, sequenced in a study of response to subunit inactivated influenza vaccine. One entry per CDR3 protein, called by TCRdb with MiXCR from the RT-PCR reads. The repertoire consists of roughly 540,000 distinct CDR3 sequences, with less than 25% occurring once and the leading ten covering 2.5% to 3%. These data were likewise used in another study, on T cells expressing NK-cell markers. That work contributes: UMI-tagged 5'RACE template switching yielded the TCR beta cDNA.

The sample here was CD4+ T cells sorted from PBMCs, taken about 11 days after vaccination. These receptors all come from a man over 45 who received an inactivated influenza vaccine.

The chain carries TRBV20-1 and TRBJ2-3; D uncertain. Trimming stripped 1 base from V and 3 bases from J, with 8 bases between. Germline CDR1 DFQATT, CDR2 SNEGSKA (reference sequence). The CDR3 loop spans 13 amino acids. DNA for the CDR3: TGCAGTGCTAGAGTCCGGATAACAGATACGCAGTATTTT. Amino acid sequence: CSARVRITDTQYF.

The DNA for the CDR3 is TGTGCCAGCAGCTTACCAGCGGTCCGCACAGATACGCAGTATTTT. Translated, it gives CASSLPAVRTDTQYF. The chain has TRBV5-6 and TRBJ2-3, with D tentatively TRBD2 (5 bases). Between the trimmed V and J ends, which lost 2 bases and 1 base, there was a span of 11 bases. Per germline, CDR1 SGHDT and CDR2 YYEEEE. The CDR3 has 15 amino acids.

This clonotype occurred a few times. The chain has TRBV5-6 and TRBJ2-6; D is perhaps TRBD1 (5 bases). The CDR3 has 17 residues. V was shortened by 0 bases and J by 0 bases, with 10 bases between the two germline ends. Looked up from germline, CDR1 is SGHDT and CDR2 is YYEEEE. The CDR3 DNA reads TGTGCCAGCAGCTTGGCAGGGATCAGCTCTGGGGCCAACGTCCTGACTTTC. It encodes CASSLAGISSGANVLTF.

The chain joins TRBV9 to TRBJ2-5, with 10 bases aligning to TRBD2. The CDR3 is 17 amino acids. V shed 2 bases and J 0 bases; nucleotides not matched to a gene: 7. Germline V gene sequence: CDR1 SGDLS, CDR2 YYNGEE. CDR3 in amino acids: CASSVGSGRTYQETQYF. CDR3 nucleotide sequence: TGTGCCAGCAGCGTGGGTAGCGGGAGGACGTACCAAGAGACCCAGTACTTC.

In this sample, this clonotype turned up a few times. V is TRBV29-1 and J is TRBJ2-5; 9 nucleotides line up with TRBD1. CDR1 and CDR2 from the germline V gene are SQVTM and ANQGSEA. Germline trimming cut 6 bases from V and 5 bases from J; bases unmatched to any gene: 4. There are 12 residues in the CDR3. CDR3 loop: CSVGQGWETQYF. The CDR3 DNA follows: TGCAGCGTAGGACAGGGGTGGGAGACCCAGTACTTC. The whole variable domain, filled in from reference TRBV29-1 and TRBJ2-5, reads SAVISQKPSRDICQRGTSLTIQCQVDSQVTMMFWYRQQPGQSLTLIATANQGSEATYESGFVIDKFPISRPNLTFSTLTVSNMSPEDSSIYLCSVGQGWETQYFGPGTRLLVL.

The V and J genes are TRBV27 and TRBJ2-2, with D tentatively TRBD1 or TRBD2 (6 bases each). V lost 8 bases and J lost 7, with 23 bases in between. This CDR3 is built from 16 residues. Germline V gene lookup returns CDR1 MNHEY and CDR2 SMNVEV (reference sequence). CDR3 nucleotides: TGTGCCAGCCGATGGGGTAGGGGGGCGCGGAACGGGGAGCTGTTTTTT. Encoded protein: CASRWGRGARNGELFF.

This clonotype has only a few counts. The chain recombines TRBV29-1 with TRBJ2-2; 10 bases align to TRBD1. Germline assignment: CDR1 SQVTM and CDR2 ANQGSEA. This CDR3 comprises 15 residues. The V gene end was trimmed by 6 bases and the J gene end by 5 bases; junction bases not matched to a gene: 9. CDR3 DNA: TGCAGCGTCCAGAAACCGGGACAGGGGACCGGGGAGCTGTTTTTT. Its protein product is CSVQKPGQGTGELFF.

This clonotype has only a few counts. The chain is built from TRBV4-3 and TRBJ1-1; the D is unclear. From germline, CDR1 is LGHNA and CDR2 YSLEER. Trimming stripped 4 bases from V and 0 bases from J, with 15 bases between. CDR3 length: 16 residues. The CDR3, as DNA: TGCGCCAGCAGCCCCCGATGGTACGGTTTGAACACTGAAGCTTTCTTT. It is translated as CASSPRWYGLNTEAFF.

The chain has TRBV20-1 and TRBJ2-3; D is unclear. The germline gives CDR1 DFQATT, CDR2 SNEGSKA (reference sequence). CDR3 length: 16 amino acids. Trimming removed 0 bases from V and 2 bases from J, with 15 bases in between. CDR3 amino acids: CSARDRTTASTDTQYF. The CDR3 region has the DNA TGCAGTGCTAGAGATAGGACGACGGCCTCCACAGATACGCAGTATTTT.

V is TRBV7-2 and J is TRBJ2-1; 16 bases agree with TRBD2. The V segment lost 5 bases and the J segment 8 bases; nucleotides outside the gene matches: 3. CDR1 and CDR2 (germline): SGHTA, FQGNSA. This CDR3 spans 15 amino acids. This CDR3 reads CASSKGLAGGDEQFF. DNA of the CDR3: TGTGCCAGCAGCAAGGGACTAGCGGGGGGGGATGAGCAGTTCTTC.

J is TRBJ2-7 and V is TRBV5-1; maybe TRBD2 (6 bases). Germline V gives CDR1 SGHRS, CDR2 YFSETQ. The CDR3 is 16 residues long. The V and J ends lost 0 bases and 0 bases respectively, with 13 bases between them. The CDR3: CASSLEGGGSSYEQYF. The CDR3 DNA reads TGCGCCAGCAGCTTGGAAGGTGGGGGGAGCTCCTACGAGCAGTACTTC.

The chain uses TRBV20-1 and TRBJ2-3; no firm D call. Per germline, CDR1 DFQATT and CDR2 SNEGSKA (reference sequence). With 5 bases removed from V and 5 bases from J, the gap between germline ends came to 5 bases. CDR3 length: 10 residues. The chain's CDR3 is CSASIDTQYF. DNA of the CDR3: TGCAGTGCTTCCATAGATACGCAGTATTTT.

A few counts support this clonotype. V usage is TRBV10-3 and J usage is TRBJ2-3, with 8 bases that match TRBD2. CDR3 length: 16 amino acids. The V segment lost 0 bases and the J segment 3 bases; nucleotides outside the gene matches: 5. The germline V gene has CDR1 ENHRY and CDR2 SYGVKD. The CDR3 region has the DNA TGTGCCATCAGTGAGTCCAGCGGGGGAGGGACAGATACGCAGTATTTT. It is translated as CAISESSGGGTDTQYF.

The chain recombines TRBV19 with TRBJ2-7, with 7 bases aligning to TRBD1. The CDR3 sequence is 15 residues long. Germline V CDR1 and CDR2: LNHDA, SQIVND (reference sequence). With 3 bases clipped from V and 2 bases from J, the junction kept 7 bases outside the gene matches. The CDR3 DNA sequence: TGTGCCAGTAGTATCACAGGGGTCTCACCCTACGAGCAGTACTTC. This gives the protein CASSITGVSPYEQYF.

The table lists this clonotype with a few counts. The rearrangement links TRBV10-3 to TRBJ1-6, with D unresolved. Trimming pared 4 bases from V and 7 bases from J, leaving 11 bases between. The CDR3 consists of 14 residues. The germline V gene encodes CDR1 ENHRY and CDR2 SYGVKD. The CDR3 DNA reads TGTGCCATCAGTGCTAACGGCGGGAATTCACCCCTCCACTTT. Translated: CAISANGGNSPLHF.

There are a few counts of this clonotype. The genes are TRBV20-1 and TRBJ1-2, with D possibly matching TRBD1 (6 bases). Trimming stripped 6 bases from V and 4 bases from J, with 15 bases between. The CDR3 consists of 13 residues. Germline V lookup: CDR1 DFQATT, CDR2 SNEGSKA (reference sequence). Here the CDR3 DNA reads TGCAGTGCCAACAGGGTCCGGAGCTATGGCTACACCTTC. This sequence encodes CSANRVRSYGYTF.

The V and J genes are TRBV29-1 and TRBJ2-3; 11 bases map to TRBD2. This CDR3 comprises 17 residues. CDR1 and CDR2 from the germline V gene are SQVTM and ANQGSEA. Trimming cost V 4 bases and J 1 base; bases outside gene matches: 10. The CDR3 DNA sequence: TGCAGCGTTGGGGGAACGACTAGCGGGATGGGCACAGATACGCAGTATTTT. Protein: CSVGGTTSGMGTDTQYF.

This chain connects TRBV12-3 or TRBV12-4 to TRBJ1-1; no clear D gene. The CDR3 consists of 14 residues. Trimming pared 5 bases from V and 4 bases from J, leaving 14 bases between. CDR3 in amino acids: CASSPSGGFTEAFF. CDR3 DNA: TGTGCCAGCAGTCCCAGCGGAGGGTTCACTGAAGCTTTCTTT.

This chain uses TRBV13 with TRBJ2-7; 11 nucleotides agree with TRBD1. The junction had 7 bases not matched to a gene; V was cut back by 5 bases and J by 7 bases. CDR3 length: 14 residues. Germline assignment: CDR1 PRHDT and CDR2 FYEKMQ (reference sequence). The CDR3 loop is CASSRGQGVFEQYF. CDR3 nucleotides: TGTGCCAGCAGCCGGGGACAGGGGGTCTTTGAGCAGTACTTC.

This sequence joins TRBV14 and TRBJ2-1; 7 bases are shared with TRBD1. Per germline, CDR1 SGHDN and CDR2 FVKESK. Germline trimming cut 3 bases from V and 7 bases from J; bases unmatched to any gene: 9. The CDR3 runs 15 residues. CDR3 bases: TGTGCCAGCAGCCACCATTTGACAGGGAAGAATGAGCAGTTCTTC. Translation: CASSHHLTGKNEQFF.

This chain joins TRBV11-2 and TRBJ1-5; D unresolved. CDR3 length equals 13 residues. V lost 5 bases to trimming and J lost 3 bases, with 8 bases between them. CDR1 is SGHAT, CDR2 FQNNGV, per germline. This CDR3 is CASSIGLNQPQHF. The CDR3 DNA is TGTGCCAGCAGCATAGGCCTCAATCAGCCCCAGCATTTT.

V is TRBV7-7 and J is TRBJ2-1, with 10 bases fitting TRBD1. V lost 8 bases and J lost 4; bases outside the gene matches: 20. CDR1 and CDR2 (germline): SSHAT, FNYEAQ (reference sequence). The CDR3 is 19 residues long. CDR3 nucleotide sequence: TGTGCCAGCTCTTTACCGACAAATCCGGGACAGGGGATTTACAATGAGCAGTTCTTC. It yields the protein CASSLPTNPGQGIYNEQFF. The variable domain in full, with the rest retrieved from reference TRBV7-7 and TRBJ2-1, is GAGVSQSPRYKVTKRGQDVTLRCDPISSHATLYWYQQALGQGPEFLTYFNYEAQPDKSGLPSDRFSAERPEGSISTLTIQRTEQRDSAMYRCASSLPTNPGQGIYNEQFFGPGTRLTVL.

CDR3 sequence: CASSPTQGAFAGELFF. CDR3 nucleotides: TGTGCCAGCAGCCCAACACAGGGGGCGTTTGCCGGGGAGCTGTTTTTT. The V and J genes are TRBV7-8 and TRBJ2-2; TRBD1 aligns across 9 bases. Per the germline V gene, CDR1 is SGHVS and CDR2 is FQNEAQ. The CDR3 contains 16 residues. V lost 5 bases to trimming and J lost 6 bases; unmatched junction nucleotides: 10.

V is TRBV9 and J is TRBJ2-5; 7 nucleotides match TRBD1. Looked up from germline, CDR1 is SGDLS and CDR2 is YYNGEE. CDR3 length equals 14 residues. The J segment lost 8 bases and the V segment lost 0 bases, leaving 7 bases of the junction unmatched. The DNA of the CDR3 is TGTGCCAGCAGCGTAGCGGTCCAGGGGGAAACCCAGTACTTC. As protein: CASSVAVQGETQYF. The full variable domain, in which reference TRBV9 and TRBJ2-5 provide the parts outside the CDR3, is DSGVTQTPKHLITATGQRVTLRCSPRSGDLSVYWYQQSLDQGLQFLIQYYNGEERAKGNILERFSAQQFPDLHSELNLSSLELGDSALYFCASSVAVQGETQYFGPGTRLLVL.

The chain has TRBV6-2 or TRBV6-3 and TRBJ2-1; D is uncertain. The CDR3 length is 14 residues. V gave up 6 bases and J gave up 4 bases, with 13 bases separating them. The V gene's germline CDR1 is MNHEY and CDR2 SVGEGT. This CDR3 reads CASRPLDRYNEQFF. The CDR3 region has the DNA TGTGCCAGCAGGCCTTTGGACCGGTACAATGAGCAGTTCTTC.

V and J are TRBV15 and TRBJ1-4, with 8 bases matching TRBD1. Germline V gene lookup returns CDR1 LNHNV and CDR2 YYDKDF (reference sequence). V trimming: 4 bases; J trimming: 7 bases; junction bases outside the gene matches: 5. CDR3 size: 14 residues. Written as DNA, the CDR3 is TGTGCCACCAGCAAAGGACAGGGAAGTGAAAAACTGTTTTTT. Amino acids: CATSKGQGSEKLFF.